This TCR beta chain is drawn from a study of regulatory T cells in long-lasting Graves disease. General observations from the study: Peripheral blood, not thyroid tissue, was the sole material studied.

This CDR3 spans 16 amino acids. The ends lost 1 base at V and 5 bases at J; junction bases unmatched: 6. Germline V gene sequence: CDR1 SGHTA, CDR2 FQGNSA. HTBI primers from iRepertoire and Arm-PCR of CDR3 regions yielded the TCR beta libraries. TCRdb redid the calling of the multiplex PCR reads with MiXCR, one entry per CDR3 protein. The table records some 420,000 distinct CDR3 sequences, less than 25% of them present only once. Time point of the sample: persistent/refractory GD, antithyroid drugs over 5 years with positive TRAb. Preparation of the TCR library used RNA extracted from PBMCs. This clonotype was seen more than once but under ten times. Antigen: not known.

The sample consisted of peripheral blood mononuclear cells (PBMCs), taken when the disease was refractory, from a patient treated with antithyroid drugs. The rearrangement joins TRBV7-2 to TRBJ1-5, with 9 nucleotides matching TRBD1. The sequence derives from a female donor with Graves disease. Written as DNA, the CDR3 is TGTGCCAGCAGCTTAGAACCGGGACAGGGCGATCAGCCCCAGCATTTT. Protein: CASSLEPGQGDQPQHF.